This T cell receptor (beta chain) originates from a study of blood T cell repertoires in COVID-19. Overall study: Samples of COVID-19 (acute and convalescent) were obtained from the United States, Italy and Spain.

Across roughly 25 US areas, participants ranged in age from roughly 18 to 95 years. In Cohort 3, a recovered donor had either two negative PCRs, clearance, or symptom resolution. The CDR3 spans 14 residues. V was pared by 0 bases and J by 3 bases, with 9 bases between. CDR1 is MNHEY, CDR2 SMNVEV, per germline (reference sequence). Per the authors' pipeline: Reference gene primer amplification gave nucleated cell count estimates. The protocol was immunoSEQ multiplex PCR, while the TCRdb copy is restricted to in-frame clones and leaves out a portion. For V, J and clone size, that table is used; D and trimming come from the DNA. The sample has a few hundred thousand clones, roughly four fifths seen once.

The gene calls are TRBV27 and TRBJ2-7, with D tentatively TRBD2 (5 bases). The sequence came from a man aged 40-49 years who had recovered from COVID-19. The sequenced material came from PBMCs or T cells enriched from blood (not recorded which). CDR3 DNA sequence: TGTGCCAGCAGTTTATCTCGCGGGCACTACGAGCAGTACTTC. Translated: CASSLSRGHYEQYF.